The 26 T cell receptor beta chains listed next were all sequenced from one sample in a study of identical twins. TCRdb used MiXCR to reprocess the 5' RACE reads, holding one entry per CDR3 protein. The sample lists about 240,000 distinct CDR3 sequences; more than 9% were seen once. The sequenced material came from memory T cells sorted from blood. These receptors came from a man in his forties or fifties in good health.

This clonotype came up a few times. The genes are TRBV5-1 and TRBJ2-1; 7 nucleotides agree with TRBD1. J gave up 1 base and V 4 bases, and 2 bases lay outside the gene matches. Germline loops: CDR1 SGHRS, CDR2 YFSETQ. The CDR3 runs to 14 residues. CDR3 nucleotide sequence: TGCGCCAGCAGCATGGGACAGTCCTACAATGAGCAGTTCTTC. Translated: CASSMGQSYNEQFF.

This clonotype came up many times. V is TRBV29-1 and J is TRBJ1-2; D is possibly TRBD1 (5 bases). V dropped 6 bases and J dropped 0 bases, with 11 bases sitting between them. Germline CDR1 SQVTM, CDR2 ANQGSEA. The CDR3 is 13 amino acids. CDR3 residues: CSVAGLSNYGYTF. The CDR3 DNA reads TGCAGCGTGGCAGGGCTTTCTAACTATGGCTACACCTTC.

The V and J genes are TRBV5-5 and TRBJ2-7; D possibly corresponds to TRBD1 (6 bases). This CDR3 spans 15 amino acids. Germline V gene data show CDR1 as SGHKS and CDR2 as YYEKEE (reference sequence). V gave up 0 bases and J gave up 3 bases, with 13 bases separating them. CDR3 sequence reads: CASSLVGRGRYEQYF. The CDR3 DNA reads as TGTGCCAGCAGCTTGGTTGGCAGGGGCCGCTACGAGCAGTACTTC.

The V and J genes are TRBV5-1 and TRBJ1-3; 8 nucleotides agree with TRBD1. This CDR3 contains 14 residues. J was trimmed by 4 bases and V by 3 bases; bases with no gene match: 3. CDR1 SGHRS and CDR2 YFSETQ come from the germline V gene. The CDR3 protein is CASSSGGLGNTIYF. The CDR3 bases are TGCGCCAGCAGCTCAGGGGGCCTCGGAAACACCATATATTTT.

In its sample, this clonotype was seen many times. This chain uses TRBV29-1 with TRBJ2-7, with 9 bases that match TRBD1. The CDR3 contains 14 residues. Germline values: CDR1 SQVTM, CDR2 ANQGSEA. After removal of 4 bases from V and 5 bases from J, the junction contained 9 bases not matched to a gene. The CDR3 DNA reads TGCAGCGTTGGCCACCGGGACAGGGTCCACGAGCAGTACTTC. Encoded protein: CSVGHRDRVHEQYF.

The chain is built from TRBV4-1 and TRBJ1-4; no reliable D call. CDR1 is MGHRA, CDR2 YSYEKL, per germline. V gave up 0 bases and J gave up 3 bases, with 8 bases separating them. The CDR3 sequence is 15 residues long. CDR3: CASSQDSRSNEKLFF. The CDR3 DNA reads as TGCGCCAGCAGCCAAGATTCTCGGTCTAATGAAAAACTGTTTTTT.

The chain links TRBV29-1 to TRBJ2-4; D is perhaps TRBD2 (5 bases). V lost 4 bases and J 6 bases, leaving 19 bases between the germline ends. Germline CDR1 and CDR2: SQVTM and ANQGSEA. CDR3 length: 15 amino acids. The CDR3 protein is CSVAAGSGFGNIQYF. CDR3 in DNA: TGCAGCGTTGCGGCAGGTTCGGGATTTGGAAACATTCAGTACTTC.

This clonotype was seen repeatedly, ten times or more. The chain combines TRBV5-6 with TRBJ2-1; D perhaps matches TRBD1 (6 bases). The CDR3 is made up of 14 amino acids. V gave up 1 base and J gave up 5 bases, with 10 bases separating them. Looked up from germline, CDR1 is SGHDT and CDR2 is YYEEEE. In DNA form, the CDR3 reads TGTGCCAGCAGCTTGAGCCAGGGGAACAATGAGCAGTTCTTC. As protein: CASSLSQGNNEQFF.

This clonotype occurred many times. The chain is built from TRBV28 and TRBJ2-7; 7 nucleotides align to TRBD1. Looked up from germline, CDR1 is MDHEN and CDR2 is SYDVKM. This CDR3 is built from 15 residues. The ends lost 7 bases at V and 2 bases at J; junction bases unmatched: 11. The CDR3 nucleotides are TGTGCCAGCACAATAGGGACAGCTAACCCCTACGAGCAGTACTTC. Its translation: CASTIGTANPYEQYF. The full variable domain, with the rest looked up from reference TRBV28 and TRBJ2-7, is DVKVTQSSRYLVKRTGEKVFLECVQDMDHENMFWYRQDPGLGLRLIYFSYDVKMKEKGDIPEGYSVSREKKERFSLILESASTNQTSMYLCASTIGTANPYEQYFGPGTRLTVT.

This clonotype was recorded a few times. This rearrangement joins TRBV20-1 to TRBJ2-3; D is ambiguous. CDR3 length: 12 residues. Trimming removed 8 bases from V and 3 bases from J, with 12 bases in between. Per the germline V gene, CDR1 is DFQATT and CDR2 is SNEGSKA (reference sequence). Written as DNA, the CDR3 is TGCAGTCCAAAATGGGTGACAGATACGCAGTATTTT. Translation gives CSPKWVTDTQYF.

This clonotype was recorded a few times. The chain is built from TRBV11-2 and TRBJ2-1; D could derive from TRBD1 or TRBD2 (5 bases each). CDR1 and CDR2 from the germline V gene are SGHAT and FQNNGV. The CDR3 is made up of 18 amino acids. The germline V and J ends were trimmed by 5 bases and 5 bases, with 25 bases remaining between them. The CDR3 DNA reads as TGTGCCAGCAGCCTAATGGGGACGCTCACAAATACTAACAATGAGCAGTTCTTC. This encodes CASSLMGTLTNTNNEQFF.

This clonotype was seen a few times. The chain combines TRBV4-3 with TRBJ2-1; weak D call: TRBD2 (5 bases). Per germline, CDR1 LGHNA and CDR2 YSLEER. The CDR3 is made up of 14 amino acids. Trimming took 5 bases from V and 2 from J, leaving 10 bases between them. Written as DNA, the CDR3 is TGCGCCAGCAGCATCGAGACTACCTACAATGAGCAGTTCTTC. This sequence encodes CASSIETTYNEQFF.

This chain joins TRBV28 and TRBJ2-7, with 8 bases aligning to TRBD2. Germline trimming cut 1 base from V and 3 bases from J; bases unmatched to any gene: 8. The CDR3 consists of 16 residues. Looked up from germline, CDR1 is MDHEN and CDR2 is SYDVKM. The CDR3 DNA sequence: TGTGCCAGCAGTTTATATATTAGCGGGGTCAACTACGAGCAGTACTTC. Protein: CASSLYISGVNYEQYF.

This chain connects TRBV5-6 to TRBJ1-6, with TRBD1 identical over 9 bases. Losses at the gene ends were 1 base for V and 0 bases for J; bases not matched to a gene: 5. The germline V gene has CDR1 SGHDT and CDR2 YYEEEE. This CDR3 has 18 residues. The DNA for the CDR3 is TGTGCCAGCAGCTTGACGGGGACAGGGACCTCCTATAATTCACCCCTCCACTTT. It specifies CASSLTGTGTSYNSPLHF.

The genes are TRBV10-3 and TRBJ1-3; D possibly corresponds to TRBD1 (5 bases). Trimming stripped 2 bases from V and 2 bases from J, with 19 bases between. CDR3 length equals 18 residues. From germline, CDR1 is ENHRY and CDR2 SYGVKD. The CDR3 DNA reads TGTGCCATCAGTGAGCTAAGCGGGACGTCAGGCCCTGGAAACACCATATATTTT. This gives the protein CAISELSGTSGPGNTIYF.

The chain couples TRBV12-3 or TRBV12-4 to TRBJ2-7; no firm D call. This CDR3 region has 13 residues. V was clipped by 5 bases and J by 6 bases, with 14 bases between them. The CDR3 nucleotides read TGTGCCAGCAGTCTTGCCGATCTGGTCGAGCAGTACTTC. Its protein product is CASSLADLVEQYF.

The chain joins TRBV7-2 to TRBJ2-1; 7 bases are a match to TRBD1. The CDR3 sequence is 14 residues long. With 7 bases clipped from V and 0 bases from J, the junction kept 3 bases outside the gene matches. Germline CDR1 reads SGHTA; CDR2 reads FQGNSA. The CDR3 coding sequence is TGTGCCAGCATGGACAGGAGCTCCTACAATGAGCAGTTCTTC. Its translation: CASMDRSSYNEQFF.

The rearrangement links TRBV6-5 to TRBJ1-3; unclear D gene. The V gene lost 8 bases and the J gene lost 1 base, with 6 bases spanning the gap. CDR1 MNHEY and CDR2 SVGAGI come from the germline V gene. The CDR3 sequence is 12 residues long. CDR3 DNA sequence: TGTGCCAGCGGCCCTTCTGGAAACACCATATATTTT. This encodes CASGPSGNTIYF.

For this clonotype: A much more abundant neighbour one base away suggests this may be a read error. The rearrangement links TRBV20-1 to TRBJ2-7; 11 nucleotides align to TRBD2. Germline CDR1 and CDR2: DFQATT and SNEGSKA (reference sequence). The CDR3 sequence is 17 residues long. Germline trimming cut 3 bases from V and 4 bases from J; bases unmatched to any gene: 14. The CDR3 DNA follows: TGCAGTGCTAGTAATAGTCTAGCGGGGGGCTGTGAGTACGAGCAGTACTTC. This codes for CSASNSLAGGCEYEQYF.

The chain links TRBV11-2 to TRBJ2-5; D is possibly TRBD1 or TRBD2 (9 bases each). The CDR3 consists of 18 residues. Germline assignment: CDR1 SGHAT and CDR2 FQNNGV. V dropped 5 bases and J dropped 5 bases, with 27 bases sitting between them. CDR3: CASSRTGVTSGVGETQYF. DNA for the CDR3: TGTGCCAGCAGCCGGACAGGGGTGACTAGCGGAGTGGGGGAGACCCAGTACTTC. Full variable domain (remainder filled in from reference TRBV11-2 and TRBJ2-5): EAGVAQSPRYKIIEKRQSVAFWCNPISGHATLYWYQQILGQGPKLLIQFQNNGVVDDSQLPKDRFSAERLKGVDSTLKIQPAKLEDSAVYLCASSRTGVTSGVGETQYFGPGTRLLVL.

This clonotype was picked up many times. The chain uses TRBV6-2 or TRBV6-3 and TRBJ1-2; 8 bases are shared with TRBD1. With 3 bases clipped from V and 5 bases from J, the junction kept 11 bases outside the gene matches. Germline CDR1 reads MNHEY; CDR2 reads SVGEGT. The CDR3 is 16 residues long. The CDR3 region is CASSYLSRDRQYGYTF. CDR3 DNA sequence: TGTGCCAGCAGTTATCTCTCCCGGGACAGGCAATATGGCTACACCTTC.

This chain joins TRBV7-2 and TRBJ2-1, with TRBD2 identical over 7 bases. The length of the CDR3 is 16 residues. The junction had 11 bases not matched to a gene; V was cut back by 0 bases and J by 9 bases. Looked up from germline, CDR1 is SGHTA and CDR2 is FQGNSA. This CDR3 reads CASSLAFTAGTGEQFF. In nucleotides, the CDR3 is TGTGCCAGCAGCTTAGCGTTCACAGCGGGAACCGGTGAGCAGTTCTTC.

The chain employs TRBV7-8 and TRBJ2-5, with 11 bases aligning to TRBD2. V dropped 5 bases and J dropped 1; count of bases not matched to a gene: 9. The germline V gene encodes CDR1 SGHVS and CDR2 FQNEAQ. This CDR3 region has 17 residues. The CDR3 DNA sequence: TGTGCCAGCAGCGGTCCCGGGACTAGCGGATCCCAAGAGACCCAGTACTTC. The encoded protein is CASSGPGTSGSQETQYF.

This chain uses TRBV5-1 with TRBJ1-3, with 7 bases that match TRBD1. The CDR3 consists of 14 residues. Germline CDR1 and CDR2: SGHRS and YFSETQ. The junction had 2 bases not matched to a gene; V was cut back by 3 bases and J by 2 bases. This CDR3 reads CASSSQGPGNTIYF. CDR3 DNA sequence: TGCGCCAGCAGCTCACAGGGGCCTGGAAACACCATATATTTT.

This sequence joins TRBV4-3 and TRBJ2-7; 9 bases agree with TRBD2. Germline CDR1 and CDR2: LGHNA and YSLEER. The CDR3 loop spans 15 amino acids. The J segment lost 4 bases and the V segment lost 4 bases, leaving 8 bases of the junction unmatched. The CDR3: CASSRGRGGPYEQYF. The CDR3 bases are TGCGCCAGCAGCCGGGGGCGGGGGGGCCCGTACGAGCAGTACTTC.

Ten or more counts support this clonotype. The rearrangement joins TRBV20-1 to TRBJ2-7, with 9 bases lining up with TRBD2. Germline V gene lookup returns CDR1 DFQATT and CDR2 SNEGSKA (reference sequence). This CDR3 spans 16 amino acids. V dropped 6 bases and J dropped 1; count of bases not matched to a gene: 13. The CDR3 nucleotides read TGCAGTGCACATGGTAGCGGGAGAGTAAATTCCTACGAGCAGTACTTC. Translation gives CSAHGSGRVNSYEQYF.